A single TCR beta chain is shown here with its context. Germline V gene sequence: CDR1 MNHEY, CDR2 SVGEGT. The J segment lost 3 bases and the V segment lost 5 bases, leaving 3 bases of the junction unmatched. The CDR3 loop spans 13 amino acids. As originally analysed: Reference gene primer amplification in the assay estimated nucleated cell counts. Libraries were prepared by immunoSEQ multiplex PCR; TCRdb keeps only in-frame clonotypes and omits some of them. V, J and clone size reflect that table, while D and trimming were determined from the DNA. Of about 200,000 clones listed, 80% to 90% are singletons. The data derive from a study of blood T cell repertoires in COVID-19. Overall study context: Collection of acute and convalescent COVID-19 samples took place in the United States, Italy and Spain. From T cells, B-cell-depleted T cells, or PBMCs came the material, which was cDNA or gDNA.

Material for sequencing was peripheral blood. The TCR sequence derives from a woman between 50 and 59 years old with acute or convalescent COVID-19. The chain recombines TRBV6-2 or TRBV6-3 with TRBJ2-7; 8 bases map to TRBD2. This CDR3 is CASSTSGLYEQYF. DNA of the CDR3: TGTGCCAGCAGTACTAGCGGCCTCTACGAGCAGTACTTC.